This T cell receptor (beta chain) was found in a study of CD8 T cells in Susac syndrome. RNA totalling about 0.5 to 1 ug underwent reverse transcription with random hexamers. Across 54 Vbeta and 13 Jbeta, TCR beta CDR3 was amplified with immunoSEQ multiplex PCR. TCRdb re-called the immunoSEQ multiplex PCR reads through MiXCR, storing one row per CDR3 protein. The table records some 200,000 distinct CDR3 sequences, 95% of them present only once. Germline CDR1 reads SGHRS; CDR2 reads YFSETQ. The CDR3 covers 14 residues. Trimming took 5 bases from V and 5 from J, leaving 14 bases between them. This chain joins TRBV5-1 and TRBJ2-1, with D tentatively TRBD1 (6 bases). This receptor was identified in a human donor with Susac syndrome. Specimen: CD4+ T cells from PBMCs. CDR3 sequence: CASRAGTTNNEQFF. The CDR3 DNA reads as TGCGCCAGCAGGGCTGGGACAACTAACAATGAGCAGTTCTTC.